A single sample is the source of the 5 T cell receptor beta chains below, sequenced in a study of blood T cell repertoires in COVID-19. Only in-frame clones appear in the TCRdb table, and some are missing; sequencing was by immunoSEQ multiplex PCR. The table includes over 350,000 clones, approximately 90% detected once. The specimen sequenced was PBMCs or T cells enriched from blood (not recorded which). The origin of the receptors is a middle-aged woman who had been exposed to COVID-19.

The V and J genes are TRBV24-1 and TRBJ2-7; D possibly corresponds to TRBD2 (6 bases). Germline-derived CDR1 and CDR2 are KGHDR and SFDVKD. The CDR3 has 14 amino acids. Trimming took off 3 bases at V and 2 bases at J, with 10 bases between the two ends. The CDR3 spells CATSDGGGTYEQYF. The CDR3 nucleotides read TGTGCCACCAGTGATGGCGGCGGGACCTACGAGCAGTACTTC.

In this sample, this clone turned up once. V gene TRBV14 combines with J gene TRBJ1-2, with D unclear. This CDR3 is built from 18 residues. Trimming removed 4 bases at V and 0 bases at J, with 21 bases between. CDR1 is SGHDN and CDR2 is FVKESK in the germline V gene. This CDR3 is CASSPRPPPSLANYGYTF. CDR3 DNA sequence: TGTGCCAGCAGCCCTAGGCCCCCCCCCTCTTTGGCTAACTATGGCTACACCTTC.

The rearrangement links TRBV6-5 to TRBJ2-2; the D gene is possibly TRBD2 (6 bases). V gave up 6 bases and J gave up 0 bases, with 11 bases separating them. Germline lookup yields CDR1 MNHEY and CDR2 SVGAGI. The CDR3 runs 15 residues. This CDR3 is CASRRDPPNTGELFF. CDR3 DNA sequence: TGTGCCAGCAGGCGGGACCCCCCGAACACCGGGGAGCTGTTTTTT.

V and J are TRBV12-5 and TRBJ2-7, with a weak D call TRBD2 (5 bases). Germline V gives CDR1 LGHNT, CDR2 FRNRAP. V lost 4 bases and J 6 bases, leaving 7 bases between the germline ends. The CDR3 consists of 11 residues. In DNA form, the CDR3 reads TGTGCTAGTGGTTCCGCGGGCGAGCAGTACTTC. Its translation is CASGSAGEQYF.

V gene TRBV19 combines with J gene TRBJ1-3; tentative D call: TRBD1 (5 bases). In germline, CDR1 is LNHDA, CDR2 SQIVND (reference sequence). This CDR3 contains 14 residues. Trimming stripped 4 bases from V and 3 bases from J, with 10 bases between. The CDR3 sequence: CASSTSGIGNTIYF. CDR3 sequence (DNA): TGTGCCAGTAGTACCTCAGGGATTGGAAACACCATATATTTT.